The 17 T cell receptor beta chains listed next were all sequenced from one sample in a study of blood T cell repertoires in COVID-19. Libraries were prepared by immunoSEQ multiplex PCR; TCRdb keeps only in-frame clonotypes and omits some of them. The data contain 210,000 or so clones, approximately 90% of them singletons. Sequenced: PBMCs or T cells enriched from blood (not recorded which). The origin of the receptors is a young man who had recovered from COVID-19.

The chain couples TRBV7-8 to TRBJ2-2; D ambiguous. The CDR3 totals 12 residues. With 5 bases removed from V and 6 bases from J, the gap between germline ends came to 7 bases. CDR1 is SGHVS, CDR2 FQNEAQ, per germline. This CDR3 is CASSPVSGELFF. The CDR3 coding sequence is TGTGCCAGCAGCCCGGTTTCCGGGGAGCTGTTTTTT.

This clone has a single count. The genes are TRBV28 and TRBJ2-6; the D is unclear. The ends were cut back, 6 bases at V and 3 bases at J, with 12 bases in the middle. This CDR3 comprises 15 residues. Per germline, CDR1 MDHEN and CDR2 SYDVKM. CDR3 sequence (DNA): TGTGCCAGCAGAAAAACAATCAGTGGGGCCAACGTCCTGACTTTC. It yields the protein CASRKTISGANVLTF.

This rearrangement joins TRBV6-5 to TRBJ2-7; 15 bases fit TRBD2. The CDR3 runs 16 residues. After removal of 0 bases from V and 7 bases from J, the junction contained 4 bases not matched to a gene. CDR1 MNHEY and CDR2 SVGAGI come from the germline V gene. In DNA, the CDR3 is TGTGCCAGCAGTTACTCGGAGGGACTAGCGGGAGGTGAGCAGTACTTC. This translates into CASSYSEGLAGGEQYF.

The gene calls are TRBV19 and TRBJ1-1; D unresolved. Looked up from germline, CDR1 is LNHDA and CDR2 is SQIVND (reference sequence). The CDR3 is 17 residues long. V was clipped by 6 bases and J by 1 base, with 21 bases between them. CDR3 coding DNA: TGTGCCAGTAGGATAAGTAAGCAAGAGCGGAGGAACACTGAAGCTTTCTTT. This translates into CASRISKQERRNTEAFF. Based on the CDR3 plus reference TRBV19 and TRBJ1-1, the full variable domain is DGGITQSPKYLFRKEGQNVTLSCEQNLNHDAMYWYRQDPGQGLRLIYYSQIVNDFQKGDIAEGYSVSREKKESFPLTVTSAQKNPTAFYLCASRISKQERRNTEAFFGQGTRLTVV.

J is TRBJ2-2 and V is TRBV19; 9 nucleotides agree with TRBD1. Trimming removed 4 bases from V and 15 bases from J; junction bases left unmatched: 9. Germline assignment: CDR1 LNHDA and CDR2 SQIVND (reference sequence). The CDR3 is made up of 13 amino acids. Here the CDR3 reads CASSTGQGLLLFF. The CDR3, as DNA: TGTGCCAGTAGTACAGGACAGGGGTTACTTTTGTTTTTT.

This sequence joins TRBV5-8 and TRBJ1-1; a possible D gene is TRBD1 (6 bases). The CDR3 is made up of 12 amino acids. V shed 2 bases and J shed 5 bases, with 7 bases lying between them. Germline lookup yields CDR1 SGHTS and CDR2 YDEGEE. The CDR3 loop is CASSFQGTEAFF. As DNA, the CDR3 is TGTGCCAGCAGCTTCCAGGGGACTGAAGCTTTCTTT.

V gene TRBV19 combines with J gene TRBJ2-7, with TRBD2 matching over 7 bases. The CDR3 length is 13 residues. The germline CDR1 and CDR2 sequences are LNHDA and SQIVND (reference sequence). V lost 3 bases to trimming and J lost 7 bases; unmatched junction nucleotides: 6. CDR3: CASSIRFGGEQYF. Written as DNA, the CDR3 is TGTGCCAGTAGTATTCGATTCGGGGGGGAGCAGTACTTC.

The rearrangement joins TRBV6-2 or TRBV6-3 to TRBJ2-1; TRBD2 matches 7 bases. V gave up 2 bases and J gave up 10 bases; unmatched junction bases: 8. This CDR3 has 14 residues. Germline V gene data show CDR1 as MNHEY and CDR2 as SVGEGT. The CDR3 reads CASSYGLGAGEQFF. The CDR3 DNA reads TGTGCCAGCAGTTACGGTCTAGGAGCGGGAGAGCAGTTCTTC.

This clone was detected only once. The V call is TRBV29-1, the J call TRBJ1-2; D unclear. This CDR3 spans 12 amino acids. The V gene's germline CDR1 is SQVTM and CDR2 ANQGSEA. The V gene lost 2 bases and the J gene lost 4 bases, with 8 bases spanning the gap. CDR3 sequence (DNA): TGCAGCGTTGAACTGACTCCCTATGGCTACACCTTC. As protein: CSVELTPYGYTF.

As for this clone: One end of the junction fails to match germline, which may point to a read error. The chain joins TRBV5-6 to TRBJ1-6; 7 bases align to TRBD1. This CDR3 region has 15 residues. Germline-derived CDR1 and CDR2 are SGHDT and YYEEEE. CDR3: CASSFLDRDNSALHF. The CDR3 DNA reads TGTGCCAGCAGCTTTCTTGACAGGGATAATTCAGCCCTCCACTTT.

The chain has TRBV4-3 and TRBJ1-1; 8 positions agree with TRBD1. J lost 4 bases, V lost 4 bases, and 11 bases had no gene match. The CDR3 runs to 16 residues. CDR1 is LGHNA, CDR2 YSLEER, per germline. Written as DNA, the CDR3 is TGCGCCAGCAGCCCCGGACAGGGAAGCTTGGGCACTGAAGCTTTCTTT. This codes for CASSPGQGSLGTEAFF.

V usage is TRBV3-1 (or the pseudogene TRBV3-2) and J usage is TRBJ2-2; TRBD1 agrees at 8 bases. The CDR3 covers 13 residues. Germline V gives CDR1 LGHDT, CDR2 YNNKEL (reference sequence). The V segment lost 5 bases and the J segment 7 bases; nucleotides outside the gene matches: 3. CDR3 amino acids: CASSVQGGGELFF. CDR3 sequence (DNA): TGTGCCAGCAGCGTACAGGGGGGCGGGGAGCTGTTTTTT.

The V and J genes are TRBV11-2 and TRBJ2-1; possibly TRBD2 for D (5 bases). The CDR3 extends over 15 amino acids. The germline V gene encodes CDR1 SGHAT and CDR2 FQNNGV. Deletions cut 0 bases from V and 2 bases from J, with 8 bases between. CDR3 bases: TGTGCCAGCAGCTTAGATTTCGGGGCCTACAATGAGCAGTTCTTC. This sequence encodes CASSLDFGAYNEQFF.

CDR3 amino acids: CASSLYRGELFF. The DNA for the CDR3 is TGTGCCAGCAGCTTATATCGCGGGGAGCTGTTTTTT. The genes are TRBV7-3 and TRBJ2-2, with no clear D. The germline CDR1 and CDR2 sequences are SGHTA and FQGTGA. The V gene lost 2 bases and the J gene lost 7 bases, with 5 bases spanning the gap. The CDR3 loop spans 12 amino acids.

This chain links TRBV19 with TRBJ2-2; TRBD2 is a possible D gene (5 bases). V dropped 8 bases and J dropped 6 bases, with 22 bases sitting between them. Germline V gene sequence: CDR1 LNHDA, CDR2 SQIVND (reference sequence). The CDR3 loop spans 16 amino acids. CDR3 coding DNA: TGTGCCAGTGGTTGGGCGGGCGACGTTAGGCCCGGGGAGCTGTTTTTT. It specifies CASGWAGDVRPGELFF. Drawing the rest from reference TRBV19 and TRBJ2-2, the complete variable domain is DGGITQSPKYLFRKEGQNVTLSCEQNLNHDAMYWYRQDPGQGLRLIYYSQIVNDFQKGDIAEGYSVSREKKESFPLTVTSAQKNPTAFYLCASGWAGDVRPGELFFGEGSRLTVL.

V is TRBV6-2 or TRBV6-3 and J is TRBJ1-2; D remains unclear. V lost 5 bases and J 4 bases, leaving 11 bases between the germline ends. The CDR3 is made up of 13 amino acids. The germline gives CDR1 MNHEY, CDR2 SVGEGT. CDR3 residues: CASSVRDRYGYTF. CDR3 bases: TGTGCCAGCAGTGTGAGGGATCGCTATGGCTACACCTTC.

V is TRBV5-1 and J is TRBJ1-3, with D possibly matching TRBD1 (6 bases). The V end was cut by 2 bases, the J end by 1 base, with 13 bases between. The CDR3 is 16 residues long. The V gene's germline CDR1 is SGHRS and CDR2 YFSETQ. CDR3 coding DNA: TGCGCCAGCAGCTTTTTTGAGCAGGGGTCTGGAAACACCATATATTTT. Its protein is CASSFFEQGSGNTIYF.